This T cell receptor (beta chain) was identified during a study of blood T cells in healthy people across ages (dated by TCRdb to between 2014 and 2016). Notes on the research overall: Template switching captured roughly one uniquely barcoded TCR beta cDNA molecule per two T cells in model experiments. Using the same blood draw, the study looked at two additional independent replicas of 1 million unique cDNA reads for two donors, one aged 18 to 29 and the other aged 80 or older. To avoid experimental bias, donors of different ages were distributed randomly across sequencing lanes. Using deep sequencing normalized with unique cDNA molecular identifiers, the study measured how TCR beta repertoire diversity changes with age. Four age groups were formed from the donors: young (average around 15 years), middle-aged (around 37), aged (around 62) and long-lived (82). What the research found in general, with its limitations: Compared with the aged group, the long-lived group had more naive CD4+ T cells, fewer expanded clones and increased TCR diversity, a pattern suggesting age selection. Observed TCR beta diversity correlated strongly with the percentage of naive T cells measured by flow cytometry. Bulk unsorted PBMC profiling prevented conclusive comparison of naive and antigen-experienced compartments. As age increased, observed TCR beta diversity per million T cells dropped in a roughly linear way, and a significant reduction was already evident by age roughly 40. The CMV infection status of donors was not known, potentially confounding age-related changes in expanded clonotypes. Total diversity estimates from one million sequenced T cells were considered lower bounds and underestimates.

Note on this clonotype: Its recognized antigen is unknown. There are no base qualities to consult, and no much larger clone falls within one base.

From the cysteine through the phenylalanine, the CDR3 covers 23 amino acids. The kept DNA is CDR3 alone, 69 bases in frame from the first base. Looking up the germline V gene yields CDR1 MGHRA and CDR2 YSYEKL. V gives up 4 bases and J gives up 2 bases, and the segment between their germline ends measures 38 bases. Receptor libraries were prepared by 5' RACE. The second PCR ran for roughly 7 to 12 cycles and used a J-beta primer mix along with a sample-barcoded 5' primer. A template-switch 5' adaptor carrying 12 random nucleotides introduced a unique molecular identifier onto each TCR beta cDNA molecule. At least 3 million CDR3-containing paired-end reads were obtained from each sample. The Mint cDNA synthesis kit, primed by a TRBC-specific oligonucleotide, was used to synthesize first-strand cDNA from all RNA. All cDNA was treated with uracil-DNA glycosylase and then went through a first 18-cycle PCR with the universal primers M1SS and BC2_uni_R. In the paper's pipeline: Normalization of each sample was performed by random selection of 1 million high-quality reads, each carrying a distinct molecular identifier. Reads sharing molecular identifiers were discarded rather than binned into consensus sequences. MiTCR, run with a Q25 quality threshold and the strictest error-elimination algorithm, handled CDR3 identification, clonotype clustering and error correction. A nonparametric unseen species model using Euler transformation provided a lower-bound estimate of total TCR beta diversity. Through fastp at Q25 and MiXCR, TCRdb rebuilt clones from the public reads, retaining in-frame beta chains. Rows merge per CDR3 protein into single entries with the most common DNA and genes. These V and J calls are TCRdb output, not the study's own analysis. Across this sample there are 1.5 million to 2 million distinct CDR3 sequences, with roughly two fifths seen only once. Jointly, the top ten make up roughly 24% of the sample.

The roughly 39 donors, aged roughly 6 to 90 years, were systemically healthy Caucasian individuals from Russia. Approximately 10 milliliters of peripheral blood were collected from each donor into EDTA-treated Vacutainer tubes. PBMCs were isolated by Ficoll-Paque density-gradient centrifugation, with at least 7 million obtained per sample. Trizol reagent was used to extract total RNA from PBMCs, with at least 5 micrograms per sample. For every donor, flow cytometry on a PBMC aliquot measured the percentage of naive CD45RAhigh/CD27high T cells. The V and J segments used are TRBV4-1 and TRBJ1-2; the D gene is perhaps TRBD1, from 6 matching bases. Sequenced: blood. The sequence derives from a human donor in good health. The CDR3 region: CASSRLSTREPSGTKRENYGYTF. Read as DNA, the sequence is TGCGCCAGCAGCCGTCTCTCAACCCGTGAACCATCCGGGACAAAAAGGGAGAACTATGGCTACACCTTC.